This TCR beta chain was documented in a study of shared clonotypes between healthy human individuals. Across the study: Per-donor plates numbered three CD4 naive, three CD4 memory, two CD8 naive and one CD8 memory. Findings of the study overall: Unshared clonotypes carried lower generation probabilities than those common to all four donors.

Deletions cut 5 bases from V and 0 bases from J, with 10 bases between. CDR1 and CDR2 (germline): SGHAT, FQNNGV. The CDR3 length is 14 residues. To note about this clone: Its antigen is still unknown.

Naive CD8 cells were CD45RO-negative, positively selected for CCR7, excluding terminally differentiated effector memory CD45RA+ cells. The donors, healthy adults who were HIV-negative, had experienced no recent acute infections or vaccinations. All of the donors resided in Nashville, Tennessee, and each was a Caucasian adult. Measured with immunoSEQ multiplex PCR; TCRdb has only the in-frame clones, and not every one. The top ten hold 0.2% to 0.25% of the sample, which has roughly 810,000 clones, 96% seen once. This sequence joins TRBV11-2 and TRBJ2-5; D gene uncertain. What was sequenced was naive CD8+ T cells sorted from blood. The clonotype comes from a young man in good health. CDR3 in amino acids: CASSHRPYQETQYF. CDR3 nucleotides: TGTGCCAGCAGCCACCGACCATACCAAGAGACCCAGTACTTC.